This TCR beta chain was recorded in a study of blood T cell repertoires in COVID-19. Study-wide context: COVID-19 samples, acute and convalescent, were from the United States, Italy and Spain. T cells, B-cell-depleted T cells, or PBMCs provided the cDNA or gDNA that served as material.

Per the original methods: Scientists estimated how many nucleated cells there were by amplifying reference gene primers. Clones were sequenced by immunoSEQ multiplex PCR, and TCRdb holds only the in-frame ones, with some missing. V and J calls and clone size are copied from that table; D and trimming were computed from the DNA. The sample consists of some 14,000 clones, 81% of them appearing once. Germline V CDR1 and CDR2: SEHNR, FQNEAQ (reference sequence). This CDR3 region has 15 residues. The ends lost 1 base at V and 6 bases at J; junction bases unmatched: 3. The V gene is TRBV7-9, the J gene TRBJ2-4, with 10 bases fitting TRBD1. The receptor was derived from a human donor in a cohort sampled during active COVID-19. The material sequenced was peripheral blood. CDR3 region: CASSLERTGGNIQYF. The CDR3 nucleotides read TGTGCCAGCAGCTTAGAACGGACAGGGGGAAACATTCAGTACTTC.